These T cell receptor beta chains were read from a single sample in a study of PD-1 blockade in classical Hodgkin lymphoma. Method: immunoSEQ multiplex PCR; TCRdb's copy keeps in-frame clones and lacks some. The repertoire holds 17,000 or so clones, with roughly 65% as singletons. Sequencing used peripheral blood mononuclear cells (PBMCs), obtained before the fourth cycle of nivolumab. These receptors originate from a human donor with classical Hodgkin lymphoma. Both conserved end residues are part of each CDR3.

V | CDR3
TRBV4-2 | CASSHSGTSTLDEQFF
TRBV15 | CATSRKGSTDTQYF
TRBV10-3 | CAISGESFPGYTF
TRBV6-6 | CASSYPDSGNTIYF
TRBV14 | CASSQRLWGSNEQFF
TRBV10-1 | CASSDSGPGYEQYF
TRBV13 | CASSGVQGASWTEAFF
TRBV9 | CASSATPLGTEAFF
TRBV10-3 | CATRGQMNEQYF
TRBV5-1 | CASSLLPGKAEAFF
TRBV19 | CASSIKGTYGYTF
TRBV4-2 | CASSQGLAGNGLFF
TRBV6-5 | CASRPTQTGQPQHF
TRBV11-2 | CASSLDGSGRPYNEQFF
TRBV29-1 | CSVLAGDTYEQYF
TRBV6-5 | CASSLHSREKLFF
TRBV9 | CASSAKGWTNEKLFF
TRBV10-3 | CAISPSGQGYEQYF
TRBV5-4 | CASSLFFLSGPGHEQYF
TRBV29-1 | CSVEAGQSYEQYF
TRBV13 | CASSLQGATNEKLFF
TRBV7-8 | CASSPPVSGTAYEQYF
TRBV7-3 | CASSPGIGEGYEQYF
TRBV7-9 | CASSLAKGIGETQYF
TRBV15 | CATSSFDRGEQYF
TRBV28 | CASRQQGRPEAFF
TRBV19 | CASSGGWTGGLSNYGYTF
TRBV11-2 | CASSDLQGLSEELFF
TRBV28 | CASTLGVWTEAFF
TRBV10-3 | CATKGTGSTEAFF
TRBV5-5 | CASSLAAGLNTEAFF
TRBV5-4 | CASSLGTSSYNEQFF
TRBV6-5 | CASSYAAVAGEKLFF
TRBV4-1 | CASSQNQPFEQYF
TRBV7-9 | CASSPTVAGDQPQHF
TRBV11-2 | CASSLAGRPSTDTQYF
TRBV2 | CASRIGRPVPYGYTF
TRBV27 | CASSPLTSGDYEQYF
TRBV19 | CASSMGRDQPQHF
TRBV29-1 | CSVEGLAGLYNEQFF
TRBV4-1 | CASSLIQPIGTGEISYGYTF
TRBV7-9 | CASSLDGQGTTQHF
TRBV10-1 | CASSESEDETGRGKGNTEAFF
TRBV27 | CASSSGTGGYEQYF
TRBV19 | CASSIGGAYGYTF
TRBV18 | CASSPGTNYEQYF
TRBV11-2 | CASSTGTGIYF
TRBV23-1 | CASSHSNYEQYF
TRBV29-1 | CSLLGQLGETQYF
TRBV9 | CASSPRDSFSYEQYF
TRBV30 | CAWRLNTGELFF
TRBV25-1 | CASSDGQVASF
TRBV5-8 | CASSLTRGAYEQYF
TRBV29-1 | CSVEGSRGGRNEQFF
TRBV13 | CASSLEVFGTGLAEAFF